A single sample gave rise to the 2 T cell receptor beta chains below, sequenced in a study of blood T cell repertoires in COVID-19. The repertoire was sequenced with immunoSEQ multiplex PCR; TCRdb's copy has only in-frame clones and lacks some. This table holds some 160,000 clones, approximately 83% found once. Sequencing used peripheral blood. The receptors were gathered from a human donor in a cohort sampled during active COVID-19.

The genes are TRBV12-3 or TRBV12-4 and TRBJ2-5, with D possibly matching TRBD2 (6 bases). The CDR3 has 13 residues. The V gene lost 3 bases and the J gene lost 1 base, with 6 bases spanning the gap. As DNA, the CDR3 is TGTGCCAGCAGTTTTAGCGGCCAAGAGACCCAGTACTTC. Encoded protein: CASSFSGQETQYF.

The chain joins TRBV7-9 to TRBJ2-5; 10 positions match TRBD2. Trimming cost V 3 bases and J 4 bases; bases outside gene matches: 2. CDR1 SEHNR and CDR2 FQNEAQ come from the germline V gene (reference sequence). CDR3 length: 14 amino acids. CDR3 DNA sequence: TGTGCCAGCAGCTTCCAGCGGGAGGGAGAGACCCAGTACTTC. It encodes CASSFQREGETQYF.